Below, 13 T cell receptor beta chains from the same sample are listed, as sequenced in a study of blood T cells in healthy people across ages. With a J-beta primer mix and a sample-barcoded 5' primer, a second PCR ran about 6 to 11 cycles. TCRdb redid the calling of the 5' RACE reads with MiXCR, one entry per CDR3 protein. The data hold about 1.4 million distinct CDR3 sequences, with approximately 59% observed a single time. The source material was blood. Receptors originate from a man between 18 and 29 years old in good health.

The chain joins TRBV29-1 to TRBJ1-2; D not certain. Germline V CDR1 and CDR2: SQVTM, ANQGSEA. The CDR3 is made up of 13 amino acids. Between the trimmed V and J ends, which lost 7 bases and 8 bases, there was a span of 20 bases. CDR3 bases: TGCAGCGACCTCAAGCAGGTTCCCCAGGGCTACACCTTC. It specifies CSDLKQVPQGYTF.

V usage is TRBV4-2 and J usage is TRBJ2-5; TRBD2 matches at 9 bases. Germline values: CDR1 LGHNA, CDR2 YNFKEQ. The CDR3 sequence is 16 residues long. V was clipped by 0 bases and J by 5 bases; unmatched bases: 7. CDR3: CASSQDSGTSLETQYF. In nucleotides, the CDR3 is TGTGCCAGCAGCCAAGATTCAGGGACTAGCTTGGAGACCCAGTACTTC.

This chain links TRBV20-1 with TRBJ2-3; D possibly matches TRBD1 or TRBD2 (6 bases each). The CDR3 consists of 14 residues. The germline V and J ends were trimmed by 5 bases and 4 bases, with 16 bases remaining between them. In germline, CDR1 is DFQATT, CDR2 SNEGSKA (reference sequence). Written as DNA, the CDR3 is TGCAGTGCTTATACAGGGTCGGGGGCAGATACGCAGTATTTT. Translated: CSAYTGSGADTQYF.

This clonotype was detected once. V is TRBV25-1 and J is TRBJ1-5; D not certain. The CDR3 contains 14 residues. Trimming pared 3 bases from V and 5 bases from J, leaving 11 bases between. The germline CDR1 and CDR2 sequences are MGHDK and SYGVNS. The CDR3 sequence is CASSEDELYQPQHF. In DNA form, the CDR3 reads TGTGCCAGCAGTGAGGATGAATTATATCAGCCCCAGCATTTT.

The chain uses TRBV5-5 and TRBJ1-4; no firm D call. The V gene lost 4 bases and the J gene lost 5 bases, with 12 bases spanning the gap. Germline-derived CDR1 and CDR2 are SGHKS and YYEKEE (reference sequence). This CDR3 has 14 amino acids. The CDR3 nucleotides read TGTGCCAGCAGCACCTTGCACCTAAATGAAAAACTGTTTTTT. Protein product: CASSTLHLNEKLFF.

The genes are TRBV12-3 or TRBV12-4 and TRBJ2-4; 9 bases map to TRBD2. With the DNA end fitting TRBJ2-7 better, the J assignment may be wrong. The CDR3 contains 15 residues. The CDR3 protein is CASSLEVAGAHEQYF. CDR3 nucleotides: TGTGCCAGCAGTTTAGAAGTAGCGGGAGCACACGAGCAGTACTTC.

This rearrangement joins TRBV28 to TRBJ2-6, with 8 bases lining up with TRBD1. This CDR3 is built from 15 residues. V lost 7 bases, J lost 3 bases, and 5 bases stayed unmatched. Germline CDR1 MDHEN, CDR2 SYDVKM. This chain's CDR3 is CASTEQGGGANVLTF. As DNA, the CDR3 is TGTGCCAGCACCGAACAGGGGGGTGGGGCCAACGTCCTGACTTTC.

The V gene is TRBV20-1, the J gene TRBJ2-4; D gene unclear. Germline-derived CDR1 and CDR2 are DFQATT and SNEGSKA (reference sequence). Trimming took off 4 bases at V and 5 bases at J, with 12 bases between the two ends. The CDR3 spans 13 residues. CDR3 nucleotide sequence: TGCAGTGCTACTAGTTATAAGGAAAACATTCAGTACTTC. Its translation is CSATSYKENIQYF.

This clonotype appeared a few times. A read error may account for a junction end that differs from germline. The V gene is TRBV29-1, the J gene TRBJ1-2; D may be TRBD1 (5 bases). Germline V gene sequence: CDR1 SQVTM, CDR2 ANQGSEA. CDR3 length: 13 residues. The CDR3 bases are TGCAGCGGTGAAGCGGGACCCTGGAGTGGCTACACCTTC. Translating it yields CSGEAGPWSGYTF. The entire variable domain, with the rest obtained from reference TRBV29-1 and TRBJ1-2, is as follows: SAVISQKPSRDICQRGTSLTIQCQVDSQVTMMFWYRQQPGQSLTLIATANQGSEATYESGFVIDKFPISRPNLTFSTLTVSNMSPEDSSIYLCSGEAGPWSGYTFGSGTRLTVV.

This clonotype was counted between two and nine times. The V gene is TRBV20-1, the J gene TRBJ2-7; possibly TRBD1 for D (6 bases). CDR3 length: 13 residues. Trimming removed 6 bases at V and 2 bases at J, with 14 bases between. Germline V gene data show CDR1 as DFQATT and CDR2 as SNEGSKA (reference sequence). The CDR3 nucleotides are TGCAGTGCCAAGGGGGAGAGGGCCTACGAGCAGTACTTC. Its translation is CSAKGERAYEQYF.

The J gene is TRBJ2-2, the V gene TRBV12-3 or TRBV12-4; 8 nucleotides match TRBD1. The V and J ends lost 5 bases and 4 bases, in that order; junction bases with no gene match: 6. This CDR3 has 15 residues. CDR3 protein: CASSAGGPSTGELFF. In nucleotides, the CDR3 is TGTGCCAGCAGTGCAGGGGGCCCGAGCACCGGGGAGCTGTTTTTT.

The CDR3 DNA reads as TGCGCCAGCAGTGATAGGGGGGGGCCCGATACGCAGTATTTT. It specifies CASSDRGGPDTQYF. V and J are TRBV10-1 and TRBJ2-3; D possibly corresponds to TRBD2 (7 bases). The CDR3 has 14 residues. V gave up 3 bases and J gave up 6 bases, with 13 bases separating them. In germline, CDR1 is WNHNN, CDR2 SYGVQD (reference sequence).

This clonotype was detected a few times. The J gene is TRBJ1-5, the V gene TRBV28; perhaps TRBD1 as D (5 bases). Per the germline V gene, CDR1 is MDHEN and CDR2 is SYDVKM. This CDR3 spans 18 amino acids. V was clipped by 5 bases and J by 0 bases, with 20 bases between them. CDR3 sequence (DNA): TGTGCCAGCAGTCGGGGCGTAACAACGGGGCCTAGCAATCAGCCCCAGCATTTT. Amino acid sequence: CASSRGVTTGPSNQPQHF.